Shown below are 6 T cell receptor beta chains from a single sample sequenced in a study of cytomegalovirus exposure and HLA in healthy donors. With 60 Vbeta and 13 Jbeta primers, the PCR was carried out. Sequenced by immunoSEQ multiplex PCR; TCRdb stores in-frame clones only, minus some. The data hold some 150,000 clones, with about 80% observed a single time. The sample was PBMCs. The receptors stem from a man younger than 30 in good health and CMV-seropositive.

V usage is TRBV14 and J usage is TRBJ2-5, with 8 bases that match TRBD1. V was pared by 4 bases and J by 1 base, with 5 bases of the junction left unmatched. The germline CDR1 and CDR2 sequences are SGHDN and FVKESK. The CDR3 spans 15 residues. The CDR3 protein is CASSRRGQGQETQYF. CDR3 coding DNA: TGTGCCAGCAGCCGTAGAGGACAGGGCCAAGAGACCCAGTACTTC.

The chain carries TRBV2 and TRBJ1-4; 9 nucleotides agree with TRBD1. The CDR3 sequence is 15 residues long. Germline V gene lookup returns CDR1 SNHLY and CDR2 FYNNEI. V lost 3 bases to trimming and J lost 9 bases; unmatched junction nucleotides: 8. The CDR3 loop reads CASSEREDRGKKLFF. In nucleotides, the CDR3 is TGTGCCAGCAGTGAGAGAGAGGACAGGGGTAAAAAACTGTTTTTT.

This clone was observed once. V usage is TRBV5-1 and J usage is TRBJ2-1; 7 nucleotides agree with TRBD1. V dropped 0 bases and J dropped 2; count of bases not matched to a gene: 2. The CDR3 is made up of 15 amino acids. Germline CDR1 SGHRS, CDR2 YFSETQ. The CDR3 here is CASSLGQGTYNEQFF. DNA of the CDR3: TGCGCCAGCAGCTTGGGACAGGGAACCTACAATGAGCAGTTCTTC.

This sequence joins TRBV5-8 and TRBJ1-5; D might be TRBD1 (5 bases). The length of the CDR3 is 16 residues. Trimming took off 1 base at V and 3 bases at J, with 14 bases between the two ends. CDR1 SGHTS and CDR2 YDEGEE come from the germline V gene. The CDR3 DNA reads TGTGCCAGCAGCTTGTTGGGAGGGGCAGACAATCAGCCCCAGCATTTT. Translating gives CASSLLGGADNQPQHF.

The chain is built from TRBV19 and TRBJ2-2; possibly TRBD1 for D (6 bases). CDR1 LNHDA and CDR2 SQIVND come from the germline V gene (reference sequence). The CDR3 is 15 amino acids. Trimming pared 6 bases from V and 3 bases from J, leaving 14 bases between. In nucleotides, the CDR3 is TGTGCCAGTAGCGACAGGCCCCTCGACACCGGGGAGCTGTTTTTT. It specifies CASSDRPLDTGELFF.

The rearrangement joins TRBV29-1 to TRBJ2-1; D is uncertain. In germline, CDR1 is SQVTM, CDR2 ANQGSEA. The CDR3 sequence is 15 residues long. Trimming removed 7 bases from V and 0 bases from J, with 16 bases in between. The CDR3 loop reads CSAPYLRSSYNEQFF. The CDR3 DNA is TGCAGCGCCCCATATTTAAGGAGCTCCTACAATGAGCAGTTCTTC.